Presented here are 26 T cell receptor beta chains from one specimen sequenced in a study of T cells in women clearing cervical HPV infection. Libraries were prepared by immunoSEQ multiplex PCR; TCRdb keeps only in-frame clonotypes and omits some of them. The sample table sets out about 30,000 clones. Sequenced material: blood buffy coat. Receptor source: a woman between 18 and 70 years old with a cervical HPV16 infection that either progressed to CIN3+ or cleared (not recorded which).

On this clone: The read terminates 3 residues before the CDR3 end, so the remaining end is supplied by the germline J gene. V usage is TRBV2 and J usage is TRBJ2-5, with TRBD1 matching over 9 bases. Germline values: CDR1 SNHLY, CDR2 FYNNEI. The CDR3 is 15 residues long. With 1 base clipped from V and 2 bases from J, the junction kept 2 bases outside the gene matches. The covered CDR3 bases are TGTGCCAGCAGTGAAGACGGACAGGGGCAAGAGACC. This codes for CASSEDGQGQET. The whole CDR3 sequence reads CASSEDGQGQETQYF.

As concerns this clone: The CDR3 end lies 3 residues beyond the end of the read and is filled in from the germline J gene. The chain recombines TRBV7-9 with TRBJ2-7, with TRBD2 matching 12 bases. This CDR3 has 14 residues. V shed 4 bases and J 5 bases; nucleotides not matched to a gene: 3. Germline-derived CDR1 and CDR2 are SEHNR and FQNEAQ (reference sequence). The sequenced part of the CDR3 DNA is TGTGCCAGCAGCTCTAGCGGGAGGGCCCACGAG. Translated: CASSSSGRAHE. The full CDR3 reads CASSSSGRAHEQYF.

With respect to this clone: The read finishes 3 residues shy of the CDR3 end, and the germline J gene is used to complete it. The chain combines TRBV29-1 with TRBJ1-2; D might be TRBD1 (6 bases). CDR1 and CDR2 (germline): SQVTM, ANQGSEA. V was clipped by 4 bases and J by 3 bases, with 12 bases between them. CDR3 length equals 13 residues. The CDR3 spells CSVANREDYGYTF. The DNA read from the CDR3 is TGCAGCGTTGCGAACAGGGAGGACTATGGC.

The sequenced CDR3 bases are TGTGCCAGCACCAGGGGACCCAACTCTGGGGCCAACGTG. Residues: CASTRGPNSGANV. The full-length CDR3 reads as CASTRGPNSGANVLFF. This chain connects TRBV28 to TRBJ2-2, with D possibly being TRBD1 (6 bases). The sequence runs out 3 residues before the end of the CDR3; the remainder is reconstructed from the germline J gene. Germline CDR1 is MDHEN and CDR2 is SYDVKM. The CDR3 spans 16 residues.

As concerns this clone: The observed sequence ends 3 residues before the CDR3 terminus, with the missing tail filled in from the germline J gene. This sequence joins TRBV6-2 or TRBV6-3 and TRBJ1-2; D is unclear. Germline CDR1 MNHEY, CDR2 SVGEGT. Deletions cut 8 bases from V and 1 base from J, with 11 bases between. The CDR3 spans 13 residues. This CDR3 reads CASLQSHNYGYTF. The covered CDR3 bases are TGTGCCAGCCTACAGAGCCATAACTATGGC.

Worth noting for this clone: Read data end 3 residues before the CDR3 end; the end is taken from the germline J gene. The V and J genes are TRBV7-9 and TRBJ1-3, with unresolved D. This CDR3 spans 15 amino acids. The germline gives CDR1 SEHNR, CDR2 FQNEAQ (reference sequence). Trimming took off 2 bases at V and 0 bases at J, with 8 bases between the two ends. The CDR3 spells CASSLRGISGNTIYF. The covered CDR3 bases are TGTGCCAGCAGCTTACGCGGGATCTCTGGAAACACC.

In regard to this clone: The read ends 3 residues shy of where the CDR3 ends; the end is completed using the germline J gene. The J gene is TRBJ2-7, the V gene TRBV13; tentatively, D is TRBD1 (6 bases). Trimming left V 3 bases short and J 3 bases short, with 15 bases between. This CDR3 region has 15 residues. CDR1 and CDR2 (germline): PRHDT, FYEKMQ (reference sequence). This CDR3 is CASSFSGTNNYEQYF. The CDR3 bases that were read are TGTGCCAGCAGCTTCTCCGGGACAAATAACTACGAG.

Notes on this clone: The CDR3 is cut off 3 residues early in the read; its end comes from the germline J gene. The V call is TRBV19, the J call TRBJ2-5; weak D call: TRBD2 (7 bases). Germline V gene sequence: CDR1 LNHDA, CDR2 SQIVND (reference sequence). V shed 5 bases and J shed 2 bases, with 15 bases lying between them. CDR3 length: 15 amino acids. CDR3 DNA, as far as it was read: TGTGCCAGTAGTTTTTTGGGGGGGCGGCAAGAGACC. Protein product: CASSFLGGRQET. In full, the CDR3 reads CASSFLGGRQETQYF.

About this clone itself: From the germline J gene comes the end of the CDR3, since the read stops 3 residues before it. The rearrangement links TRBV30 to TRBJ1-6; D unclear. The germline CDR1 and CDR2 sequences are GTSNPN and SVGIG (reference sequence). With 1 base removed from V and 7 bases from J, the gap between germline ends came to 5 bases. The CDR3 extends over 12 amino acids. The CDR3 loop is CAWSALNSPLHF. CDR3 DNA (partial): TGTGCCTGGAGTGCACTCAATTCACCC.

Remarks on this clone: The read ends 3 residues before the CDR3 terminus; that terminus is restored from the germline J gene. The V call is TRBV19, the J call TRBJ2-1; D ambiguous. The V and J ends lost 3 bases and 4 bases respectively, with 10 bases between them. The CDR3 is made up of 14 amino acids. CDR1 and CDR2 (germline): LNHDA, SQIVND (reference sequence). The part of the CDR3 DNA that was read is TGTGCCAGTAGTATGTTAGGGTCTTACAATGAG. The encoded protein is CASSMLGSYNE. The whole CDR3 reads CASSMLGSYNEQFF.

As to this clone: Read data end 3 residues before the CDR3 end; the end is taken from the germline J gene. The chain has TRBV11-2 and TRBJ2-3; TRBD1 might be the D (6 bases). In germline, CDR1 is SGHAT, CDR2 FQNNGV. V lost 1 base, J lost 0 bases, and 8 bases lay in between. The CDR3 contains 15 residues. CDR3 sequence reads: CASSLGGQSTDTQYF. CDR3 DNA (partial): TGTGCCAGCAGCTTAGGCGGACAGAGCACAGATACG.

On this clone: From the germline J gene comes the end of the CDR3, since the read stops 3 residues before it. The chain is built from TRBV7-8 and TRBJ2-3; TRBD2 matches at 12 bases. The V gene end was trimmed by 4 bases and the J gene end by 5 bases; junction bases not matched to a gene: 4. CDR3 size: 15 residues. Germline V gene data show CDR1 as SGHVS and CDR2 as FQNEAQ. This CDR3 reads CASSSRLAGVDTQYF. The CDR3 DNA, read in part, is TGTGCCAGCAGCTCCCGACTAGCGGGAGTAGATACG.

Details on this clone: The DNA ends 3 residues before the CDR3 does, and the rest of the CDR3 is filled in from the germline J gene. This sequence joins TRBV20-1 and TRBJ2-2, with 16 bases identical to TRBD2. The V gene end was trimmed by 5 bases and the J gene end by 8 bases; junction bases not matched to a gene: 2. The CDR3 contains 14 residues. Germline V gene lookup returns CDR1 DFQATT and CDR2 SNEGSKA (reference sequence). The part of the CDR3 DNA that was read is TGCAGTGCTGGGACTAGCGGGAGGGCGGGGGAG. Its translation: CSAGTSGRAGE. The CDR3 as a whole reads CSAGTSGRAGELFF.

As regards this clone: The read terminates 3 residues before the CDR3 end, so the remaining end is supplied by the germline J gene. The chain uses TRBV7-2 and TRBJ2-1, with TRBD2 identical over 10 bases. V trimming: 3 bases; J trimming: 7 bases; junction bases outside the gene matches: 6. Germline V CDR1 and CDR2: SGHTA, FQGNSA. The CDR3 loop spans 15 amino acids. CDR3 sequence reads: CASSFLAGENNEQFF. The DNA read from the CDR3 is TGTGCCAGCAGCTTTCTAGCGGGAGAAAATAATGAG.

On this clone: One junction end does not reproduce the germline sequence, and a read error may be involved. With the read ending 3 residues before the CDR3 end, the germline J gene is used to fill in that end. The chain has TRBV4-2 and TRBJ2-5; 10 positions agree with TRBD1. This CDR3 region has 15 residues. The germline CDR1 and CDR2 sequences are LGHNA and YNFKEQ. CDR3 protein: CASSQGTGVRETQYF. The CDR3 bases that were read are TGCGCCAGCAGCCAAGGGACAGGGGTTCGGGAGACC.

CDR3 sequence: CASSLSGYRIVRNTEAFF. The DNA read from the CDR3 is TGTGCCAGTAGTCTATCCGGATACAGGATTGTTAGGAACACTGAA. The rearrangement uses TRBV19 and TRBJ1-1; tentative D call: TRBD1 (5 bases). The CDR3 is cut off 3 residues early in the read; its end comes from the germline J gene. The germline V gene has CDR1 LNHDA and CDR2 SQIVND (reference sequence). The CDR3 loop spans 18 amino acids. Trimming cost V 5 bases and J 1 base, with 23 bases left between them.

Worth noting for this clone: The observed sequence ends 3 residues before the CDR3 terminus, with the missing tail filled in from the germline J gene. This chain joins TRBV7-9 and TRBJ2-1; 8 bases match TRBD1. The CDR3 contains 15 residues. V lost 5 bases, J lost 8 bases, and 11 bases stayed unmatched. CDR1 is SEHNR, CDR2 FQNEAQ, per germline (reference sequence). CDR3 DNA (partial): TGTGCCAGCAGCAAGGGACAGGTTGGTTTCGATGAG. Amino acid sequence: CASSKGQVGFDE. The entire CDR3 reads CASSKGQVGFDEQFF.

Concerning this clone itself: The read comes to an end 3 residues before the CDR3 does, leaving the germline J gene to fill in the end. The gene calls are TRBV3-1 (or the pseudogene TRBV3-2) and TRBJ2-5; D unresolved. Trimming removed 1 base from V and 7 bases from J, with 10 bases in between. Looked up from germline, CDR1 is LGHDT and CDR2 is YNNKEL (reference sequence). The CDR3 consists of 13 residues. This CDR3 reads CASSQGVRGTQYF. The sequenced CDR3 bases are TGTGCCAGCAGCCAAGGGGTCCGCGGGACC.

Notes on this clone: From the germline J gene comes the end of the CDR3, since the read stops 3 residues before it. The rearrangement uses TRBV2 and TRBJ1-6; 8 positions match TRBD1. The germline CDR1 and CDR2 sequences are SNHLY and FYNNEI. V gave up 6 bases and J gave up 5 bases; unmatched junction bases: 3. This CDR3 spans 14 amino acids. Partial CDR3 DNA: TGTGCCAGCAGCCAGGGGGCTCATAATTCACCC. This codes for CASSQGAHNSP. The complete CDR3 sequence is CASSQGAHNSPLHF.

A remark on this clone: The read terminates 3 residues ahead of where the CDR3 ends, so the germline J gene completes it. The gene calls are TRBV7-3 and TRBJ1-6, with 7 bases identical to TRBD1. Germline CDR1 SGHTA, CDR2 FQGTGA. The CDR3 is 14 residues long. V shed 6 bases and J 5 bases; nucleotides not matched to a gene: 4. The sequenced part of the CDR3 DNA is TGTGCCAGCAGTCTACAGGGGAATAATTCACCC. Its protein product is CASSLQGNNSP. The entire CDR3 is CASSLQGNNSPLHF. Looking up the rest from reference TRBV7-3 and TRBJ1-6 gives the full variable domain: GAGVSQTPSNKVTEKGKYVELRCDPISGHTALYWYRQSLGQGPEFLIYFQGTGAADDSGLPNDRFFAVRPEGSVSTLKIQRTERGDSAVYLCASSLQGNNSPLHFGNGTRLTVT.

In regard to this clone: From the germline J gene comes the end of the CDR3, since the read stops 3 residues before it. V and J are TRBV7-9 and TRBJ2-7; TRBD2 agrees at 10 bases. The CDR3 loop spans 14 amino acids. The J segment lost 5 bases and the V segment lost 5 bases, leaving 6 bases of the junction unmatched. Germline CDR1 is SEHNR and CDR2 is FQNEAQ (reference sequence). Incomplete CDR3 DNA: TGTGCCAGCAGCGCCCGGACTAGCGGTCACGAG. It specifies CASSARTSGHE. The whole CDR3 sequence reads CASSARTSGHEQYF.

Turning to this clone: The CDR3 end lies 3 residues beyond the end of the read and is filled in from the germline J gene. The gene calls are TRBV20-1 and TRBJ2-1, with D possibly being TRBD2 (5 bases). This CDR3 is built from 12 residues. Germline V gene data show CDR1 as DFQATT and CDR2 as SNEGSKA (reference sequence). V lost 6 bases to trimming and J lost 4 bases, with 10 bases between them. Here the CDR3 reads CSASSEYNEQFF. CDR3 DNA (partial): TGCAGTGCCAGTAGCGAGTACAATGAG.

For this clone: The read terminates 3 residues ahead of where the CDR3 ends, so the germline J gene completes it. V usage is TRBV5-4 and J usage is TRBJ2-3, with D possibly matching TRBD1 (6 bases). Germline loops: CDR1 SGHNT, CDR2 YYREEE (reference sequence). The CDR3 has 14 residues. The CDR3 loop reads CASSLGGTQETQYF. The CDR3 bases that were read are TGTGCCAGCAGCTTAGGGGGAACCCAAGAGACG.

On this clone itself: An end of the junction differs from the germline gene, which may be a read error. The read falls 3 residues short of the CDR3 end, and the missing part is taken from the germline J gene. The V call is TRBV20-1, the J call TRBJ2-1; no reliable D call. Per the germline V gene, CDR1 is DFQATT and CDR2 is SNEGSKA (reference sequence). The CDR3 loop spans 16 amino acids. The sequenced part of the CDR3 DNA is TGCAGTGCCAGAGTATCGATGAGCCGGTCCTACAATGAG. This codes for CSARVSMSRSYNE. The CDR3 reads in full as CSARVSMSRSYNEQFF.

About this clone itself: The read halts 3 residues ahead of the CDR3 end, with the missing end drawn from the germline J gene. The chain couples TRBV7-9 to TRBJ1-2; 7 bases align to TRBD1. This CDR3 is 14 amino acids long. Germline loops: CDR1 SEHNR, CDR2 FQNEAQ (reference sequence). The CDR3 loop is CASSLDRDQDDYTF. The sequenced part of the CDR3 DNA is TGTGCCAGCAGCCTTGACAGGGATCAGGACGAC.

Comment on this clone: The read ends 3 residues early relative to the CDR3; the germline J gene fills the gap. This chain links TRBV5-1 with TRBJ2-3; 13 bases map to TRBD2. V was pared by 5 bases and J by 4 bases, with 7 bases of the junction left unmatched. CDR1 is SGHRS and CDR2 is YFSETQ in the germline V gene. The CDR3 covers 16 residues. CDR3 bases read: TGCGCCAGCAGTCGTGGACTAGCGGGAGAAGCAGATACG. Its translation is CASSRGLAGEADT. In full, the CDR3 reads CASSRGLAGEADTQYF.